This TCR beta chain was sequenced during a study of cytomegalovirus exposure and HLA in healthy donors (dated by TCRdb to about 2017). As for the study more broadly: An earlier analysis of roughly 500 of the donors reported approximately 290 Gb of sequence data and approximately 110 million unique TCR beta sequences from about 200 million T cells. The number of typed donors differed by locus: about 620-640 for A, B, C, DRB1 and DQB1; 522 for DQA1; 606 for DPA1; and some 430 for DPB1. Roughly five DR-DQ haplotypes were treated as single units for association and clustering because of strong linkage in the cohort. A later genetic analysis used genome-wide SNP genotypes for about three fifths of the 666 donors, treating that subset as a discovery cohort. Donor age, sex, ethnicity and CMV serostatus were compiled alongside the repertoire data. Among the roughly 380 genotyped donors, around 81% belonged to the genetic ancestry cluster associated with self-reported Caucasian donors. A later analysis re-analyzed previously published TCR beta repertoires from about 730 donors and added high-resolution HLA genotyping to study TCR occurrence patterns. The study aimed to test whether signatures of past pathogen exposure could be identified by cataloging public T cell receptors. Across some 400 genotyped donors of the cohort, an average of about 200,000 unique TCR beta nucleotide sequences per donor were sequenced, and roughly 20% of those sequences were non-productive. Rather than using new phenotypic data, the later analysis identified candidate immune exposures from TCR beta sequences and from how often those sequences occurred across donors. The T cell repertoires of 666 subjects were profiled by immunosequencing and related to cytomegalovirus serostatus. To predict cytomegalovirus infection status, the study combined high-throughput TCR immunosequencing, statistical association of individual TCRs with disease status, and machine learning. Class I and class II HLA loci were covered by the typing at four-digit resolution. In addition to the first cohort of 650 to 750 subjects, a separate validation cohort of some 120 different subjects was used. Every discovery cohort repertoire had been produced on one sequencing platform. An early release covering about 600 HLA-typed donors comprised about 300 gigabases of sequencing data and 65 million to 100 million unique TCR sequences. In an earlier analysis of a few hundred of the donors, high-throughput TCR beta sequencing was used to judge whether each TCR beta V gene segment behaved as functional or pseudogenic. Findings and caveats that apply to the study as a whole: While some public TCRs were present in many individuals, most TCR sequences turned up only very rarely across donors. A later genetic analysis reported fewer N-insertions in productive TCRs among donors in an Asian-associated ancestry cluster than the 666-donor mean. A further reported finding was that TCR beta sequences accurately predicted the HLA-A and HLA-B alleles for most subjects in the first cohort. Correlated functional status among segregating V segments might be attributable to linkage disequilibrium, but an unknown experimental factor could not be ruled out. A later analysis found that HLA-associated TCR beta chains were more clonally expanded and had lower generation probabilities than equally common non-associated chains. The authors suggested that the approach could potentially be generalized to other disease states and immunological phenotypes. A later genetic analysis associated a missense DCLRE1C variant with V-gene and J-gene trimming of TCR beta chains, and an independent cohort replicated the association. Some 16 rarely observed V segments, including chromosome 9 orphons, were excluded from the earlier analysis of 550 to 700 of the donors because counts were too low. When HLA alleles, especially DR and DQ, strongly co-occurred, TCR associations were difficult to assign to individual alleles. Three of the identified cytomegalovirus-associated TCR beta chains were confirmed in vitro to be specific for cytomegalovirus antigens. Immune exposure information for the cohort was limited to CMV serostatus. A total of 150 or so TCR beta chains were listed by the study as associated with cytomegalovirus. Because the 87-base-pair reads could not distinguish some IMGT-functional V segments, including TRBV6-2 and TRBV6-3, those segments were excluded. A later analysis associated around 16,000 TCR beta sequences with specific HLA alleles at a false discovery rate of 0.05. Only TCR beta chains were sequenced in this cohort, and the absence of alpha or paired-chain data limited detectable features. In an earlier analysis of approximately 590 of the donors, most TCR beta V segments appeared in productive rearrangements about 90% or about 30% of the time, broadly matching IMGT annotations. According to a later analysis, most CMV-associated TCR beta chains appeared to be HLA-restricted, and the HLA associations seemed to be driven largely by CMV exposure. The classifier was reported to diagnose cytomegalovirus status with high specificity and sensitivity in both the original and validation cohorts. Sequencing depth was assumed to be roughly uniform across donors in the presence/absence analyses, though that assumption may not hold. A later analysis reported that several top co-occurrence clusters appeared linked to parvovirus B19, influenza, CMV and Epstein-Barr virus. A cluster of highly shared sequence variants was judged likely to represent a technical artifact of the sequencing pipeline. In a later analysis, the rate of TCR association differed among HLA loci, with DRB1 alleles having the most associated TCRs and HLA-C alleles having the fewest. Because HLA typing was missing for some donors at each locus, association tests included only the typed subset.

The cohort was made up of 650 to 700 healthy bone marrow donors. At the time of sampling, every cohort member was nominally healthy, though immune exposures that went unrecorded were likely present. The donor tested CMV seropositive, placing the donor among the approximately 290 seropositive members of the cohort. A peripheral blood sample was collected from each donor, and TCR beta sequencing was performed on peripheral blood mononuclear cells. Genomic DNA was extracted from the blood cell samples with the Qiagen DNeasy Blood Extraction Kit. CDR1 SGHNT and CDR2 YYREEE are derived from the germline V gene (reference sequence). Its CDR3 holds 13 amino acids, cysteine through phenylalanine. Only CDR3 DNA remains: 39 bases, in frame from the first base. Deletion took 1 base off V and 7 bases off J, with a span of 12 bases between the germline ends. Receptor libraries were prepared by the immunoSEQ multiplex PCR assay. For the multiplex PCR, a mixture combining 60 forward primers for TCR Vbeta segments and 13 reverse primers for TCR Jbeta segments was used. Amplification of the CDR3 region of rearranged TCR beta genes was performed with a multiplex PCR assay on genomic DNA. On the Illumina HiSeq System, the amplified TCR beta libraries were sequenced as 87-base-pair reads. For the original study's pipeline: In a later analysis, roughly 80 million unique TCR beta chains were counted across the 500 to 850 repertoires, and around 10 million of these chains were shared by at least two donors. A nearest-neighbor algorithm error-corrected the raw reads and collapsed the reads into unique sequences, merging closely related sequences to remove PCR and sequencing errors. Alignment of CDR3 sequences to IMGT reference sequences was used to assign V, D and J gene segments. For a sequence to be retained, a match of at least six nucleotides was required to both a V gene segment and a J gene segment. A rearrangement was called productive if the CDR3 had no stop codons and remained in frame with V and J, and every other rearrangement was called non-productive. CDR3 was defined by IMGT convention, running from the second conserved V-encoded cysteine to the conserved J-encoded phenylalanine. Sequences without an unambiguous match to a single V gene segment were excluded from the earlier analysis of about 640 of the donors. An earlier analysis of over 450 of the donors classified V segments as functional when productive rearrangements were above 56.7% and as segregating when the standard deviation between donors was above 5%. A statistical classification framework was developed to diagnose cytomegalovirus status using the catalog of TCR beta chain sequences. A later analysis assigned V and J genes by comparing TCR nucleotide sequences with IMGT/GENE-DB human TR gene sequences. In a later analysis, CDR3 sequences and most-parsimonious VDJ recombination scenarios were assigned using the TCRdist pipeline. In a later analysis, each TCR beta chain was defined by its CDR3 amino acid sequence together with its V-gene family, and reads without a unique V-gene family were excluded. In a later analysis, 450 to 600 highly shared, low-generation-probability nucleotide sequences were removed to address suspected cross-contamination and a sequencing artifact. In a later analysis, a clonal expansion index was calculated for each public chain from normalized within-repertoire ranks of inferred template counts. A later analysis computed generation probabilities with a VDJ recombination model fitted to out-of-frame rearrangements, and checked the results against IGoR. In a later analysis, TCR-TCR, TCR-HLA and TCR-CMV co-occurrence was scored with hypergeometric tests, and a repertoire-size bias correction was applied to TCR pairs. In a later analysis, false discovery rates were estimated by permuting HLA or CMV assignments 20 times. In a later analysis, co-occurring TCRs were grouped using DBSCAN, and TCRdist sequence similarity was added for clustering within HLA-allele-positive subsets. Repertoires with fewer than 30,000 or more than 120,000 public chains were left out of co-occurrence clustering, as were four to six repertoires with anomalous nucleotide sharing. Sourced from immuneACCESS, this table was stored by TCRdb with only in-frame sequences that have V and J called. A share of the clones is absent; for the studies checked, an unresolved V gene accounts for under half, and the remainder has no known explanation. V and J calls and clone size follow that table, whereas D and trimming were derived from the DNA. In this sample the table shows some 110,000 clones, around 76% of which occur a single time. The ten largest clones take up more than 15% of the sample.

As for this clone: Its antigen is not yet known. Base qualities are missing; no much larger clone stands one base away.

This TCR was recovered from a man in his fifties or sixties in good health and CMV-seropositive. The sample taken for sequencing was PBMCs. The sequence is built from TRBV5-4 and TRBJ2-7; TRBD2 is perhaps the D gene, given 6 matching bases. The nucleotides are TGTGCCAGCAGCTTGCGGGAGACGGATGAGCAGTACTTC. It is translated as CASSLRETDEQYF.